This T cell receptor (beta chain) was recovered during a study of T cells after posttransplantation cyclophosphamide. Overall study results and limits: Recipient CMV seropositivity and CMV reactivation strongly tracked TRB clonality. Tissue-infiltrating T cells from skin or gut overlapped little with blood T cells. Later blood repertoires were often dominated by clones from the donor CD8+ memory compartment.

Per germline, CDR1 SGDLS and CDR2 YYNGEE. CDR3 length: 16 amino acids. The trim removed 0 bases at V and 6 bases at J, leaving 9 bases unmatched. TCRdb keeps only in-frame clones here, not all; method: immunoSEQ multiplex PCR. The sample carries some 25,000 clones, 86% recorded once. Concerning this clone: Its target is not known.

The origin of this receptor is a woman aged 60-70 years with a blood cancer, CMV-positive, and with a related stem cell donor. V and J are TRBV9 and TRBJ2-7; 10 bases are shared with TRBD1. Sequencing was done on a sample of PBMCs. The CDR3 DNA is TGTGCCAGCAGCGTAGGCTTTGACAGGGGGCAAGCCGAGCAGTACTTC. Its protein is CASSVGFDRGQAEQYF.